The T cell receptor (beta chain) described here comes from a study of synovial regulatory T cells in juvenile arthritis. A word on this clone: Its antigen is undetermined. Since the CDR3 does not end with the conserved phenylalanine or tryptophan, this likely comes from a read error.

The assay was immunoSEQ multiplex PCR, and TCRdb's table has in-frame clones only and misses some. The sample table includes 9,000 to 10,000 clones. Findings and caveats of the study: TCR diversity was lower in inflammation-associated blood Treg cells than in other blood Treg cells. iaTreg cells shared more CDR3 sequences with synovial Tregs than other blood Tregs did. iaTreg TCR repertoires were largely private across patients and partially overlapped synovial Teff and blood CPL.

The sequenced sample was Treg cells from blood. Subset described: HLA-DR+ inflammation-associated blood Treg cells. The receptor's source is a donor aged 2-29 years with juvenile idiopathic arthritis.

CDR3 loop: CASSGWGPGTEAFS. The gene calls are TRBV5-1 and TRBJ1-1; TCRdb designates TRBD1, a call that cannot be tested without DNA. This CDR3 is 14 amino acids long. This entry has no DNA. The V gene's germline CDR1 is SGHRS and CDR2 YFSETQ.